This TCR beta chain was identified during a study of blood T cell repertoires in COVID-19. Whole-study context: Material from acute and convalescent COVID-19 was sourced from the United States, Italy and Spain. From T cells, B-cell-depleted T cells, or PBMCs came the material, which was cDNA or gDNA.

Per the original methods: Reference gene primer amplification yielded estimated nucleated cell counts. Data came from immunoSEQ multiplex PCR; TCRdb stores just in-frame clones and leaves some out. V, J and clone size derive from that table, while D and trimming were established from the DNA sequence. The repertoire consists of 250,000 or so clones, with over 80% occurring once and the leading ten covering around 5.9%. CDR1 SGHDT and CDR2 YYEEEE come from the germline V gene. This CDR3 spans 18 amino acids. Trimming left V 1 base short and J 0 bases short, with 16 bases between. Sequenced: peripheral blood. This sequence joins TRBV5-6 and TRBJ1-4; a weak D match, TRBD1 (6 bases). This clonotype was obtained from a human donor in a cohort sampled during active COVID-19. CDR3 in amino acids: CASSLRGQGYATNEKLFF. As DNA, the CDR3 is TGTGCCAGCAGCTTGAGAGGGCAGGGGTATGCAACTAATGAAAAACTGTTTTTT. Drawing the rest from reference TRBV5-6 and TRBJ1-4, the complete variable domain is DAGVTQSPTHLIKTRGQQVTLRCSPKSGHDTVSWYQQALGQGPQFIFQYYEEEERQRGNFPDRFSGHQFPNYSSELNVNALLLGDSALYLCASSLRGQGYATNEKLFFGSGTQLSVL.